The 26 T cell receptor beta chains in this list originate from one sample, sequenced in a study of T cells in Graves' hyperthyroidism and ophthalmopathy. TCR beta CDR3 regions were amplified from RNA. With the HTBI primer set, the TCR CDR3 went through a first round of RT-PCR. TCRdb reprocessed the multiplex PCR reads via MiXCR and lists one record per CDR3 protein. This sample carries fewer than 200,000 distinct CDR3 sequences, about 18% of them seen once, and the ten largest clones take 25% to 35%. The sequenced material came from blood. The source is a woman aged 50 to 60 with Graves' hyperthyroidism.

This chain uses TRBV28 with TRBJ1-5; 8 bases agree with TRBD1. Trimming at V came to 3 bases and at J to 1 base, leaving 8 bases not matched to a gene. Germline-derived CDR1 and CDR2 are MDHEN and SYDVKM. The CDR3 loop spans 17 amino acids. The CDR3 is CASSFSGTGGSNQPQHF. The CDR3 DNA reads TGTGCCAGCAGTTTCTCAGGGACAGGAGGAAGCAATCAGCCCCAGCATTTT.

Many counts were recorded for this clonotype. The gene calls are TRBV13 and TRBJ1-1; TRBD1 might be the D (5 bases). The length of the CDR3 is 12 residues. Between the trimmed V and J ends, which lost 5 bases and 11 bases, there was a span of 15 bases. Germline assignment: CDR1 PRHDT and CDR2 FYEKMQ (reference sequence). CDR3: CASSPGTIWAFF. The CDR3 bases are TGTGCCAGCAGCCCAGGGACTATTTGGGCTTTCTTT.

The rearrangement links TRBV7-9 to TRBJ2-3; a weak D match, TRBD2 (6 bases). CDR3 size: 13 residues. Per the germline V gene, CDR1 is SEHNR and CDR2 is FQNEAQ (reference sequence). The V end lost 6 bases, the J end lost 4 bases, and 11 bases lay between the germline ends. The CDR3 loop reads CASSARGADTQYF. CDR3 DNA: TGTGCCAGCAGTGCGCGGGGAGCAGATACGCAGTATTTT.

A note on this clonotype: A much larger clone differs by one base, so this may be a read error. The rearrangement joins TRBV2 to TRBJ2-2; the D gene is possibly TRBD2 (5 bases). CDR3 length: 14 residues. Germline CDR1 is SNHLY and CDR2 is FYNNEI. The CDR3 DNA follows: TGTGCCAGCAGTAAAGGCAGAAACACCGGGGAGCTGCTTTTT. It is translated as CASSKGRNTGELLF.

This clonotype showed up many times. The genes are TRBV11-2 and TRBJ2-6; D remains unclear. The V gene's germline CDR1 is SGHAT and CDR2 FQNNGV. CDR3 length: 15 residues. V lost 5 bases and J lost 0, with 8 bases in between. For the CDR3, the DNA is TGTGCCAGCAGCGCGGCACACTCTGGGGCCAACGTCCTGACTTTC. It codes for CASSAAHSGANVLTF.

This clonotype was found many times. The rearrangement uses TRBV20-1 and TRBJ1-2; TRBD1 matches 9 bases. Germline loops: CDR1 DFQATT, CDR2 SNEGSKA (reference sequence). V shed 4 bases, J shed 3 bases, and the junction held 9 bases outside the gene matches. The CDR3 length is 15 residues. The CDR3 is CSAKRDRGTYYGYTF. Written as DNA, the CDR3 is TGCAGTGCTAAACGAGACAGGGGGACCTACTATGGCTACACCTTC.

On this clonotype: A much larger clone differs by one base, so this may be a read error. The CDR3, as DNA: TGTGCCAGCAGCTTATCCGAGTTAGATACGCAGTATTTT. Translating it yields CASSLSELDTQYF. The genes are TRBV11-3 and TRBJ2-3; no firm D call. CDR3 length: 13 amino acids. CDR1 is SGHNT, CDR2 YENEEA, per germline. With 2 bases removed from V and 5 bases from J, the gap between germline ends came to 8 bases. The complete variable domain, with remaining parts taken from reference TRBV11-3 and TRBJ2-3, reads EAGVVQSPRYKIIEKKQPVAFWCNPISGHNTLYWYLQNLGQGPELLIRYENEEAVDDSQLPKDRFSAERLKGVDSTLKIQPAELGDSAVYLCASSLSELDTQYFGPGTRLTVL.

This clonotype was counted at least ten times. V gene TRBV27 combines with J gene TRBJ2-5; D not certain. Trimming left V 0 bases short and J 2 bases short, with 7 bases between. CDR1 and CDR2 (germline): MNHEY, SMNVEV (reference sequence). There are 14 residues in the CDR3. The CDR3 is CASSLSGYQETQYF. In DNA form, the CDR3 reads TGTGCCAGCAGTTTATCAGGGTATCAAGAGACCCAGTACTTC.

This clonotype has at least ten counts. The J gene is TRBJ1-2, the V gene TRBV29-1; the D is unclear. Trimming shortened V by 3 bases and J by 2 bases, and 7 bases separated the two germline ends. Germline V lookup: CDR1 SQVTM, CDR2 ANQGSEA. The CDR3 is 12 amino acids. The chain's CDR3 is CSVETANYGYTF. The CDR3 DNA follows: TGCAGCGTTGAGACGGCCAACTATGGCTACACCTTC. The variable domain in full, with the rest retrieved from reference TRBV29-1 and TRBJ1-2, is SAVISQKPSRDICQRGTSLTIQCQVDSQVTMMFWYRQQPGQSLTLIATANQGSEATYESGFVIDKFPISRPNLTFSTLTVSNMSPEDSSIYLCSVETANYGYTFGSGTRLTVV.

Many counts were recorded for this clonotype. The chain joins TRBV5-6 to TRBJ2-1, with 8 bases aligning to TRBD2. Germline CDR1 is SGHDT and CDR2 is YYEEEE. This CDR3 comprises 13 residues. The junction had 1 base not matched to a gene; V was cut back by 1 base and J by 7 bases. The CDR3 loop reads CASSLPSGNEQFF. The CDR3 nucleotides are TGTGCCAGCAGCTTGCCTAGCGGGAATGAGCAGTTCTTC. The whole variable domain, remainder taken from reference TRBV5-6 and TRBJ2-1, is DAGVTQSPTHLIKTRGQQVTLRCSPKSGHDTVSWYQQALGQGPQFIFQYYEEEERQRGNFPDRFSGHQFPNYSSELNVNALLLGDSALYLCASSLPSGNEQFFGPGTRLTVL.

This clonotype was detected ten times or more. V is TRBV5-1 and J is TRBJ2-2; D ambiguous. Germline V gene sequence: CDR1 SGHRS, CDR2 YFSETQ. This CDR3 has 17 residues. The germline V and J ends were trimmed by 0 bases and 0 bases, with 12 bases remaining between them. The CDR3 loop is CASSLESTAANTGELFF. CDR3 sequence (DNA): TGCGCCAGCAGCTTGGAAAGTACGGCCGCGAACACCGGGGAGCTGTTTTTT.

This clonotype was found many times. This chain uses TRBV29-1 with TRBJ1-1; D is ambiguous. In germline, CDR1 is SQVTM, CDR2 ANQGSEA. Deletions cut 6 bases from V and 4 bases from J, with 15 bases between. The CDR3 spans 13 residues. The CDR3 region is CSVQAPAGTEAFF. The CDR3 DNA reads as TGCAGCGTCCAGGCCCCGGCGGGCACTGAAGCTTTCTTT.

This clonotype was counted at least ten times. As DNA, the CDR3 is TGTGCCAGCAGTTCTACTTGGGGGGATACGCAGTATTTT. Protein product: CASSSTWGDTQYF. The rearrangement links TRBV2 to TRBJ2-3; D might be TRBD1 or TRBD2, each matching 5 bases. The CDR3 loop spans 13 amino acids. Trimming took off 5 bases at V and 6 bases at J, with 12 bases between the two ends. Germline V gives CDR1 SNHLY, CDR2 FYNNEI.

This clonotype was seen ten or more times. In DNA, the CDR3 is TGTGCCAGCAAACTACCGCCCGGACAGCCACAACCGGGCTCCTACAATGAGCAGTTCTTC. Its translation is CASKLPPGQPQPGSYNEQFF. The chain recombines TRBV28 with TRBJ2-1, with D perhaps TRBD1 (6 bases). Germline CDR1 reads MDHEN; CDR2 reads SYDVKM. Trimming pared 7 bases from V and 0 bases from J, leaving 28 bases between. The CDR3 has 20 amino acids.

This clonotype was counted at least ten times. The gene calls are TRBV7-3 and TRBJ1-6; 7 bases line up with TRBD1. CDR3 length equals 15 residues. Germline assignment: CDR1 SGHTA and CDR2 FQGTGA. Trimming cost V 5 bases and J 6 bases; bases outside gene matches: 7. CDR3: CASSDPGQPNSPLHF. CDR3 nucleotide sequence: TGTGCCAGCAGCGATCCGGGACAGCCTAATTCACCCCTCCACTTT.

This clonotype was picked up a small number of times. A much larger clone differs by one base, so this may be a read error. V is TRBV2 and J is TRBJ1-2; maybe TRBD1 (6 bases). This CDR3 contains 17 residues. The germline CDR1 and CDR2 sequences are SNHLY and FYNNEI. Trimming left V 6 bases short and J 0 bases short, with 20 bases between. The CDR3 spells CASSTEGVNGANYGYTF. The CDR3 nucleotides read TGTGCCAGCAGCACCGAGGGGGTGAACGGAGCTAACTATGGCTACACCTTC.

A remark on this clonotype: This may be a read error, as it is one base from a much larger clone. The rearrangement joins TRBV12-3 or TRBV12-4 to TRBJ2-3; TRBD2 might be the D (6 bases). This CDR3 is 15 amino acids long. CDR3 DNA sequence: TGTGCCAGCAGGTTAGAGGGAAAGGGACTAGATACGCAGTATTTT. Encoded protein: CASRLEGKGLDTQYF.

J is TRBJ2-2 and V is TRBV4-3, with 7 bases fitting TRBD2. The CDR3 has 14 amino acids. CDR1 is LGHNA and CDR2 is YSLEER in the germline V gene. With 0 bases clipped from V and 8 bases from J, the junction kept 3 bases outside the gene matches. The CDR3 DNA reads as TGCGCCAGCAGCCAAGAAACGGGGGGAGGGGAGCTGTTTTTT. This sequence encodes CASSQETGGGELFF.

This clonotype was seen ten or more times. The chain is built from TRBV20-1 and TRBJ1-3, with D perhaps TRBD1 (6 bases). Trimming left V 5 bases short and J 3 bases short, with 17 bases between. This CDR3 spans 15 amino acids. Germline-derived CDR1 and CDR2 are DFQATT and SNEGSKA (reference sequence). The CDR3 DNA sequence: TGCAGTGCTGAGAACGGGGGGCTAAGTGGAAACACCATATATTTT. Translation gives CSAENGGLSGNTIYF.

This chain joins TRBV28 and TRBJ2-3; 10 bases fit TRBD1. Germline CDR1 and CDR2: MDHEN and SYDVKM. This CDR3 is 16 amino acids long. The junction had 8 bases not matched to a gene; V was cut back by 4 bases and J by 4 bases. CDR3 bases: TGTGCCAGCAGTTCACGGCGGACAGGGGGTCCAGATACGCAGTATTTT. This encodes CASSSRRTGGPDTQYF.

CDR3 region: CATSSNLVTGANVLTF. CDR3 in DNA: TGTGCCACCAGCAGCAACCTGGTAACTGGGGCCAACGTCCTGACTTTC. This sequence joins TRBV15 and TRBJ2-6; D unclear. The germline V gene encodes CDR1 LNHNV and CDR2 YYDKDF (reference sequence). Trimming stripped 3 bases from V and 2 bases from J, with 11 bases between. This CDR3 contains 16 residues.

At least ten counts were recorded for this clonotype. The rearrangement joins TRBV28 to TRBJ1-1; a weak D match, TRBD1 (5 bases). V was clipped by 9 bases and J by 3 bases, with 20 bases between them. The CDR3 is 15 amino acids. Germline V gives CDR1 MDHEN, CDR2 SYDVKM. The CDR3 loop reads CASPPSGPGDTEAFF. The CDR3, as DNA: TGTGCCAGTCCCCCTTCAGGGCCAGGTGACACTGAAGCTTTCTTT. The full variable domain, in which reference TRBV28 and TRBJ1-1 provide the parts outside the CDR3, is DVKVTQSSRYLVKRTGEKVFLECVQDMDHENMFWYRQDPGLGLRLIYFSYDVKMKEKGDIPEGYSVSREKKERFSLILESASTNQTSMYLCASPPSGPGDTEAFFGQGTRLTVV.

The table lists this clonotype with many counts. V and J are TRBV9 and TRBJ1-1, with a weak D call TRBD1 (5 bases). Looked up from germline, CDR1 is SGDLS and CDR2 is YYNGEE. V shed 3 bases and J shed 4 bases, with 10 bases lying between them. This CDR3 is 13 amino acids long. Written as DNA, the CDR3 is TGTGCCAGCAGCGATGGGGGTGTCACTGAAGCTTTCTTT. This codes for CASSDGGVTEAFF. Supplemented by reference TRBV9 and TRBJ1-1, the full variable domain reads DSGVTQTPKHLITATGQRVTLRCSPRSGDLSVYWYQQSLDQGLQFLIQYYNGEERAKGNILERFSAQQFPDLHSELNLSSLELGDSALYFCASSDGGVTEAFFGQGTRLTVV.

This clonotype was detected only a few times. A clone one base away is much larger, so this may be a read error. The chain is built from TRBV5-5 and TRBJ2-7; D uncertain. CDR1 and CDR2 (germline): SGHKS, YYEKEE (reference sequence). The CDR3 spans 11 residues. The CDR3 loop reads CASSLSDELYF. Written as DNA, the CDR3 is TGTGCCAGCAGCTTGTCGGACGAGCTGTACTTC.

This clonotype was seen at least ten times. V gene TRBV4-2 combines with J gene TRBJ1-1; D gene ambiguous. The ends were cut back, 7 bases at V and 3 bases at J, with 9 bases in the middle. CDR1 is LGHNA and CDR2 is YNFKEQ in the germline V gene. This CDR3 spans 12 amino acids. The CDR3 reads CASTKADTEAFF. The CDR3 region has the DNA TGTGCCAGCACTAAGGCGGACACTGAAGCTTTCTTT.

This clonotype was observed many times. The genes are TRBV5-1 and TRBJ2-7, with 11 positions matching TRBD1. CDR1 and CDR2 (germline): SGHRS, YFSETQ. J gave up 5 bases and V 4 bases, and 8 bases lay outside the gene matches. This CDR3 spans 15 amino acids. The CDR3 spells CASSTYRDRGDEQYF. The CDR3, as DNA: TGCGCCAGCAGCACTTATCGGGACAGGGGGGACGAGCAGTACTTC.